The 22 T cell receptor beta chains presented below share a single source sample, sequenced in a study of blood T cell repertoires in COVID-19. Repertoires were generated with immunoSEQ multiplex PCR, while TCRdb's copy carries only in-frame clones and drops some. The repertoire has under 300,000 clones, about 83% of them found once; the top ten carry 1.5% to 1.7%. The sample taken for sequencing was peripheral blood. These receptors all stem from a woman in her thirties or forties who had recovered from COVID-19.

CDR3: CASSLWGVVQFF. CDR3 nucleotide sequence: TGTGCCAGCAGCTTGTGGGGGGTTGTTCAGTTCTTC. This chain joins TRBV5-5 and TRBJ2-1, with D perhaps TRBD2 (6 bases). The germline gives CDR1 SGHKS, CDR2 YYEKEE (reference sequence). The germline V and J ends were trimmed by 1 base and 13 bases, with 12 bases remaining between them. The CDR3 is made up of 12 amino acids.

The V call is TRBV4-1, the J call TRBJ1-2; D remains ambiguous. Per the germline V gene, CDR1 is MGHRA and CDR2 is YSYEKL. V was cut by 0 bases and J by 0 bases, with 11 bases left in between. The CDR3 is made up of 16 amino acids. The CDR3 is CASSQDAGKANYGYTF. CDR3 sequence (DNA): TGCGCCAGCAGCCAAGATGCGGGGAAAGCTAACTATGGCTACACCTTC.

V and J are TRBV5-1 and TRBJ1-2; TRBD1 is a possible D gene (5 bases). Trimming pared 0 bases from V and 2 bases from J, leaving 11 bases between. Germline values: CDR1 SGHRS, CDR2 YFSETQ. This CDR3 has 15 residues. The CDR3 bases are TGCGCCAGCAGCTTGGTTTGGGGGGGAAACTATGGCTACACCTTC. Translated, it gives CASSLVWGGNYGYTF.

This chain connects TRBV6-5 to TRBJ2-5; the match to TRBD1 covers 8 bases. The junction had 6 bases not matched to a gene; V was cut back by 8 bases and J by 4 bases. CDR3 length: 13 amino acids. The germline V gene has CDR1 MNHEY and CDR2 SVGAGI. CDR3 in DNA: TGTGCCAGCCCGGACAGGGTGGGAGAGACCCAGTACTTC. Encoded protein: CASPDRVGETQYF.

The table lists this clone with a few counts. The chain links TRBV5-1 to TRBJ2-2; 7 bases fit TRBD1. The CDR3 length is 14 residues. J gave up 3 bases and V 4 bases, and 3 bases lay outside the gene matches. Germline V gene sequence: CDR1 SGHRS, CDR2 YFSETQ. CDR3 sequence (DNA): TGCGCCAGCAGCATCGGACAGGACACCGGGGAGCTGTTTTTT. Protein: CASSIGQDTGELFF.

The chain carries TRBV5-4 and TRBJ2-7; a weak D match, TRBD1 (5 bases). CDR3 size: 14 residues. Trimming stripped 0 bases from V and 3 bases from J, with 10 bases between. The V gene's germline CDR1 is SGHNT and CDR2 YYREEE (reference sequence). The CDR3 region has the DNA TGTGCCAGCAGCTTGGATAGGGGTCACTACGAGCAGTACTTC. Protein sequence: CASSLDRGHYEQYF.

CDR3 nucleotide sequence: TGCGCCAGCAGCTTCACCGGACAGGGAGATGAAAAACTGTTTTTT. This translates into CASSFTGQGDEKLFF. J is TRBJ1-4 and V is TRBV5-1; TRBD1 matches 8 bases. The CDR3 has 15 amino acids. CDR1 is SGHRS and CDR2 is YFSETQ in the germline V gene. The V and J ends lost 2 bases and 6 bases, in that order; junction bases with no gene match: 6.

The DNA of the CDR3 is TGTGCCAGCAGAACAGGGAACTCCTACAATGAGCAGTTCTTC. It specifies CASRTGNSYNEQFF. The chain links TRBV27 to TRBJ2-1; possible D gene TRBD1, 6 bases. Germline V gene lookup returns CDR1 MNHEY and CDR2 SMNVEV (reference sequence). Trimming stripped 6 bases from V and 0 bases from J, with 9 bases between. The CDR3 has 14 amino acids.

The chain couples TRBV11-2 to TRBJ1-1, with D maybe TRBD1 (6 bases). The CDR3 has 12 amino acids. The ends were cut back, 3 bases at V and 6 bases at J, with 8 bases in the middle. In germline, CDR1 is SGHAT, CDR2 FQNNGV. CDR3 in amino acids: CASSLNRAEAFF. The CDR3 DNA reads as TGTGCCAGCAGCTTGAACAGGGCTGAAGCTTTCTTT.

The chain couples TRBV6-5 to TRBJ2-2; D remains ambiguous. This CDR3 has 14 residues. Germline loops: CDR1 MNHEY, CDR2 SVGAGI. The V and J ends lost 0 bases and 6 bases respectively, with 8 bases between them. CDR3 in amino acids: CASSYSGLAGELFF. The CDR3 DNA sequence: TGTGCCAGCAGTTACTCCGGGTTGGCCGGGGAGCTGTTTTTT.

Details on this clone: Other nucleotide sequences in the sample specify the same CDR3. V is TRBV19 and J is TRBJ1-5; TRBD1 matches at 7 bases. Germline loops: CDR1 LNHDA, CDR2 SQIVND (reference sequence). Unmatched junction bases numbered 5, after V lost 4 bases and J lost 5 bases. The CDR3 covers 14 residues. CDR3: CASSRDSSYQPQHF. The CDR3 region has the DNA TGTGCCAGTAGTAGGGACAGCTCGTATCAGCCCCAGCATTTT. Based on the CDR3 plus reference TRBV19 and TRBJ1-5, the full variable domain is DGGITQSPKYLFRKEGQNVTLSCEQNLNHDAMYWYRQDPGQGLRLIYYSQIVNDFQKGDIAEGYSVSREKKESFPLTVTSAQKNPTAFYLCASSRDSSYQPQHFGDGTRLSIL.

J is TRBJ2-1 and V is TRBV11-2, with TRBD2 as a possible D gene (5 bases). Per germline, CDR1 SGHAT and CDR2 FQNNGV. The CDR3 totals 15 residues. Trimming removed 5 bases from V and 4 bases from J, with 15 bases in between. The CDR3 is CASSQTADSYNEQFF. The DNA for the CDR3 is TGTGCCAGCAGCCAAACGGCGGACTCGTACAATGAGCAGTTCTTC.

V gene TRBV9 combines with J gene TRBJ1-6; no clear D gene. CDR3 length: 15 amino acids. V lost 7 bases to trimming and J lost 0 bases, with 11 bases between them. The germline V gene encodes CDR1 SGDLS and CDR2 YYNGEE. The CDR3 protein is CASSSASSYNSPLHF. In nucleotides, the CDR3 is TGTGCCAGCTCCTCCGCGAGCTCCTATAATTCACCCCTCCACTTT. Using reference TRBV9 and TRBJ1-6 for the parts outside the CDR3, the full variable domain is DSGVTQTPKHLITATGQRVTLRCSPRSGDLSVYWYQQSLDQGLQFLIQYYNGEERAKGNILERFSAQQFPDLHSELNLSSLELGDSALYFCASSSASSYNSPLHFGNGTRLTVT.

This clone was recorded only once. The chain is built from TRBV10-3 and TRBJ2-1; the match to TRBD1 covers 7 bases. CDR1 and CDR2 (germline): ENHRY, SYGVKD. V lost 6 bases and J lost 5; bases outside the gene matches: 13. The CDR3 covers 16 residues. The CDR3 loop reads CAIRGSGDRRNNEQFF. Here the CDR3 DNA reads TGTGCCATCAGGGGGAGTGGGGACAGACGGAACAATGAGCAGTTCTTC.

The chain uses TRBV7-8 and TRBJ1-5; D perhaps matches TRBD1 (5 bases). This CDR3 is built from 14 residues. Trimming shortened V by 5 bases and J by 5 bases, and 13 bases separated the two germline ends. The germline CDR1 and CDR2 sequences are SGHVS and FQNEAQ. The CDR3 protein is CASSRSAGHQPQHF. CDR3 DNA sequence: TGTGCCAGCAGCCGTTCTGCGGGGCATCAGCCCCAGCATTTT.

The J gene is TRBJ2-2, the V gene TRBV6-1, with D perhaps matching TRBD2 (5 bases). V lost 1 base and J lost 7, with 7 bases in between. Germline CDR1 and CDR2: MNHNS and SASEGT. This CDR3 is 13 amino acids long. CDR3 region: CASSEGGIGELFF. The CDR3, as DNA: TGTGCCAGCAGTGAAGGAGGGATCGGGGAGCTGTTTTTT.

This sequence joins TRBV5-1 and TRBJ2-7, with D perhaps matching TRBD1 (5 bases). V was trimmed by 2 bases and J by 1 base, leaving 10 bases between them. The germline gives CDR1 SGHRS, CDR2 YFSETQ. The CDR3 extends over 14 amino acids. The CDR3 reads CASSFTGDSYEQYF. The DNA for the CDR3 is TGCGCCAGCAGCTTCACAGGCGATTCCTACGAGCAGTACTTC.

The CDR3 DNA reads as TGCGCCAGCAGCTTGGGTGGCAGGGGTATCAACGAGCAGTACTTC. It yields the protein CASSLGGRGINEQYF. V usage is TRBV5-1 and J usage is TRBJ2-7; a possible D gene is TRBD1 (6 bases). V lost 0 bases and J 5 bases, leaving 15 bases between the germline ends. Germline-derived CDR1 and CDR2 are SGHRS and YFSETQ. The CDR3 consists of 15 residues.

The chain has TRBV3-1 (or the pseudogene TRBV3-2) and TRBJ1-1; unclear D gene. The V and J ends lost 4 bases and 4 bases respectively, with 13 bases between them. Germline CDR1 and CDR2: LGHDT and YNNKEL (reference sequence). The CDR3 length is 14 residues. The CDR3 sequence is CASSPQSTSTEAFF. CDR3 nucleotides: TGTGCCAGCAGCCCCCAGTCAACGTCCACTGAAGCTTTCTTT.

The chain uses TRBV27 and TRBJ1-2, with D perhaps TRBD1 (5 bases). Germline V gene data show CDR1 as MNHEY and CDR2 as SMNVEV (reference sequence). The CDR3 runs to 15 residues. V lost 1 base to trimming and J lost 7 bases, with 16 bases between them. CDR3 protein: CASSLYPVQGSGYTF. The CDR3, as DNA: TGTGCCAGCAGTTTATACCCCGTTCAGGGTTCTGGCTACACCTTC.

The rearrangement uses TRBV4-1 and TRBJ2-1; TRBD2 agrees at 7 bases. Per the germline V gene, CDR1 is MGHRA and CDR2 is YSYEKL. The CDR3 is made up of 18 amino acids. J was trimmed by 10 bases and V by 0 bases; bases with no gene match: 18. CDR3 bases: TGCGCCAGCAGCCAAGATGGGACTGACAGTTCTCACGGGGGGGAGCAGTTCTTC. This codes for CASSQDGTDSSHGGEQFF.

This chain links TRBV29-1 with TRBJ2-1, with D possibly TRBD1 on 5 matching bases. This CDR3 spans 10 amino acids. Trimming pared 4 bases from V and 9 bases from J, leaving 7 bases between. Germline loops: CDR1 SQVTM, CDR2 ANQGSEA. The CDR3 here is CSVVRGEQFF. CDR3 in DNA: TGCAGCGTTGTTAGGGGTGAGCAGTTCTTC.